This TCR beta chain was sequenced in a study of OX40 agonist ivuxolimab in advanced cancers. Background on the whole study: The costimulatory receptor OX40 (CD134) was targeted by ivuxolimab, a fully human IgG2 agonistic monoclonal antibody. Intravenous ivuxolimab was administered to patients every 2 weeks at six dose levels: 0.01, 0.1, 0.3, 1.5, 3 and 10 mg/kg. Of the approximately 54 dose-escalation patients, hepatocellular carcinoma was present in approximately 20, melanoma in approximately 15, renal cell carcinoma in 9 and head and neck cancer in 9. A male proportion of around 81% and a mean age of about 60 years, ranging from about 23 to 90, were recorded for the dose-escalation cohort. Patients were allowed to have had prior anti-PD-1, anti-PD-L1 or anti-CTLA-4 therapy, and around 37% of the dose-escalation patients had previously received checkpoint inhibitors. Three dose-escalation patients achieved partial responses, one with hepatocellular carcinoma and two with cutaneous melanoma. The purpose of peripheral TCRbeta sequencing was to test whether ivuxolimab changed TCR sequence diversity and led to clonal T-cell expansion. The monotherapy dose-escalation portion (N of about 52 patients) of the phase I ivuxolimab trial is reported in the paper.

Patients with a history of autoimmune disease or receiving systemic immunosuppression were excluded from the trial. Peripheral blood for TCR sequencing was collected from all dose cohorts at baseline, on cycle 4 day 1, and on cycle 7 day 1. Samples came from an open-label, multicenter, first-in-human phase I dose-escalation trial of ivuxolimab. Adults with locally advanced or metastatic head and neck squamous cell, hepatocellular, melanoma or renal cell carcinoma were enrolled in the trial. Before TCR sequencing, CD4+ and CD8+ T cells were separately sorted from peripheral blood. As for this clone: This clone's antigen is unknown. Per-nucleotide qualities are absent, and no much larger clonotype sits a single base away.

On the study overall, not on this receptor specifically: In the 0.1-3.0 mg/kg groups, partial responders had among the lowest normalized peripheral clonal expansion, particularly in CD8+ T cells. The antigen specificity of the clonally expanded peripheral T cells was not determined. Low levels of normalized T-cell clonal expansion were also seen in some patients who did not respond. After ivuxolimab, CD8+ T cells had more expanded clones than CD4+ T cells on average. At doses of 0.1 to 3.0 mg/kg, clonal expansion of both CD4+ and CD8+ blood T cells was observed from baseline to week 6.

Genomic DNA was extracted from sorted cells for sequencing of the TCRbeta CDR3 region. The immunoSEQ Assay was used to sequence the TCRbeta CDR3 regions. Not all clones reach the TCRdb copy of this immuneACCESS table, which keeps in-frame sequences only. Checked studies attribute under half of the gap to unresolved V genes and leave the rest unexplained. The sample table shows 12,000 to 15,000 clones, and 75% to 95% are seen once. About 23% of the sample is in the top ten clones. The CDR3 measures 16 amino acids from cysteine to phenylalanine. Of the read, only the CDR3 DNA is kept; its 48 bases are in frame from base 1. The junction carries 16 bases between V and J, which are trimmed by 4 bases and 4 bases respectively. CDR1 and CDR2 (LNHDA, SQIVND) derive from the germline V gene (reference sequence).

The starting material was CD4+ or CD8+ T cells sorted from blood, obtained in a trial of the OX40 agonist ivuxolimab. This chain joins TRBV19 to TRBJ2-2, with a weak D call of TRBD2 (6 bases match). The receptor was derived from an adult with an advanced solid tumor such as melanoma, head and neck, liver or kidney cancer. The sequenced DNA is TGTGCCAGTAGTAGGACCCTCGCGCGGGGCACCGGGGAGCTGTTTTTT. Translated, this gives CASSRTLARGTGELFF. Extended through the reference TRBV19 and TRBJ2-2 proteins, this CDR3 yields the full variable domain: DGGITQSPKYLFRKEGQNVTLSCEQNLNHDAMYWYRQDPGQGLRLIYYSQIVNDFQKGDIAEGYSVSREKKESFPLTVTSAQKNPTAFYLCASSRTLARGTGELFFGEGSRLTVL.